The source of this TCR beta chain is a study of radiotherapy plus CTLA-4 blockade in lung cancer. General study findings and limits: In blood, after radiotherapy plus ipilimumab, tumor-derived TCR clones expanded.

A note on this clone: The antigen is undetermined.

Sequencing was performed with immunoSEQ multiplex PCR; in TCRdb, only in-frame clones are kept and a portion is missing. The data contain some 100,000 clones, about 80% of them singletons. Germline values: CDR1 LGHNA, CDR2 YSLEER. The V and J ends lost 2 bases and 3 bases respectively, with 10 bases between them. This CDR3 comprises 14 residues. Focal radiation plus CTLA-4 blockade with ipilimumab was given to patients with chemo-refractory metastatic non-small-cell lung cancer. This receptor was identified in a human donor with non-small cell lung cancer that progressed on radiotherapy plus ipilimumab. The chain employs TRBV4-3 and TRBJ1-2; D ambiguous. This material consisted of peripheral blood, taken from a patient treated with radiotherapy plus ipilimumab. CDR3 protein: CASSQYKDDYGYTF. The CDR3 DNA follows: TGCGCCAGCAGCCAATACAAGGACGACTATGGCTACACCTTC.